This T cell receptor (beta chain) appears in the sequencing data of a study of cytomegalovirus exposure and HLA in healthy donors. Study-wide background: T cells numbering around 180 million yielded 117 million unique TCR beta sequences in an earlier analysis. HLA-typed donors contributed some 77 million unique TCRs, which were held in an early data release.

This CDR3 is built from 13 residues. Germline CDR1 is SEHNR and CDR2 is FQNEAQ (reference sequence). Trimming at V came to 8 bases and at J to 4 bases, leaving 5 bases not matched to a gene. PCR involved 60 Vbeta and 13 Jbeta primers. The protocol was immunoSEQ multiplex PCR, while the TCRdb copy is restricted to in-frame clones and leaves out a portion. The data hold fewer than 120,000 clones, with more than 65% observed a single time. Sequenced sample: PBMCs. The rearrangement uses TRBV7-9 and TRBJ2-3; 8 bases agree with TRBD2. This clonotype originated in a man aged 25 to 40 in good health and CMV-seropositive. The CDR3, as DNA: TGTGCCAGCGACGGGGGGGCCGCAGATACGCAGTATTTT. Amino acids: CASDGGAADTQYF.